Below, 19 T cell receptor beta chains from the same sample are listed, as sequenced in a study of shared clonotypes between healthy human individuals. Some clones are missing from TCRdb's copy, which holds only in-frame ones; the method was immunoSEQ multiplex PCR. The sample carries 650,000 to 750,000 clones, 72% recorded once. The sequenced sample was memory CD4+ T cells sorted from blood. The sample's subset: CD45RA-negative fraction. These receptors were taken from a woman aged 30 to 39 in good health.

This rearrangement joins TRBV4-2 to TRBJ2-3; 8 nucleotides match TRBD2. The CDR3 is 15 amino acids. V shed 0 bases and J 8 bases; nucleotides not matched to a gene: 7. Germline CDR1 reads LGHNA; CDR2 reads YNFKEQ. For the CDR3, the DNA is TGTGCCAGCAGCCAAGACAGCGGGAGAGGCGGTACGCAGTATTTT. Its protein is CASSQDSGRGGTQYF.

V usage is TRBV7-3 and J usage is TRBJ2-1, with 7 bases identical to TRBD2. Looked up from germline, CDR1 is SGHTA and CDR2 is FQGTGA. Trimming at V came to 5 bases and at J to 2 bases, leaving 9 bases not matched to a gene. The CDR3 is 16 residues long. CDR3 DNA sequence: TGTGCCAGCAGCCCCCAGGCGGGAGTCACCTACAATGAGCAGTTCTTC. As protein: CASSPQAGVTYNEQFF.

This clone showed up just a few times. The genes are TRBV19 and TRBJ1-2; D is ambiguous. Between the trimmed V and J ends, which lost 5 bases and 8 bases, there was a span of 15 bases. This CDR3 spans 13 amino acids. The germline V gene has CDR1 LNHDA and CDR2 SQIVND (reference sequence). CDR3 sequence reads: CASSPGGEYGYTF. The CDR3 DNA follows: TGTGCCAGTAGTCCCGGTGGTGAGTACGGCTACACCTTC. The full variable domain, with the rest looked up from reference TRBV19 and TRBJ1-2, is DGGITQSPKYLFRKEGQNVTLSCEQNLNHDAMYWYRQDPGQGLRLIYYSQIVNDFQKGDIAEGYSVSREKKESFPLTVTSAQKNPTAFYLCASSPGGEYGYTFGSGTRLTVV.

In its sample, this clone was seen a few times. Other nucleotide sequences from this sample produce the same CDR3. The genes are TRBV11-3 and TRBJ2-3, with D possibly being TRBD1 or TRBD2 (5 bases each). The CDR3 spans 15 residues. The V gene's germline CDR1 is SGHNT and CDR2 YENEEA. The ends were cut back, 1 base at V and 2 bases at J, with 10 bases in the middle. The CDR3 nucleotides read TGTGCCAGCAGCTTAGGCGAAGGGACCACAGATACGCAGTATTTT. Translating gives CASSLGEGTTDTQYF.

V gene TRBV7-2 combines with J gene TRBJ1-5; 7 nucleotides align to TRBD1. The germline gives CDR1 SGHTA, CDR2 FQGNSA. This CDR3 has 15 residues. Trimming removed 5 bases from V and 7 bases from J; junction bases left unmatched: 11. The CDR3: CASSTKGGSGQPQHF. For the CDR3, the DNA is TGTGCCAGCAGCACGAAAGGGGGCTCCGGGCAGCCCCAGCATTTT.

The chain uses TRBV13 and TRBJ2-1, with D perhaps TRBD1 (5 bases). This CDR3 is built from 15 residues. CDR1 is PRHDT, CDR2 FYEKMQ, per germline (reference sequence). V was pared by 5 bases and J by 5 bases, with 16 bases between. CDR3 sequence (DNA): TGTGCCAGCAGCCTGGGAACGACAGCTAACAATGAGCAGTTCTTC. It specifies CASSLGTTANNEQFF.

The chain carries TRBV7-9 and TRBJ2-7; 9 nucleotides agree with TRBD2. The CDR3 consists of 16 residues. The V gene's germline CDR1 is SEHNR and CDR2 FQNEAQ (reference sequence). V shed 5 bases, J shed 6 bases, and the junction held 14 bases outside the gene matches. CDR3 DNA sequence: TGTGCCAGCAGCCTGAGGGGTTGGCGGGAGGGCCGCGAGCAGTACTTC. Protein: CASSLRGWREGREQYF.

The chain combines TRBV7-6 with TRBJ2-2; unclear D gene. Germline lookup yields CDR1 SGHVS and CDR2 FNYEAQ. There are 12 residues in the CDR3. V lost 2 bases to trimming and J lost 4 bases, with 2 bases between them. DNA for the CDR3: TGTGCCAGCAGCTTATTCACCGGGGAGCTGTTTTTT. As protein: CASSLFTGELFF.

V and J are TRBV5-4 and TRBJ1-5; D remains ambiguous. With 2 bases removed from V and 7 bases from J, the gap between germline ends came to 10 bases. The CDR3 length is 13 residues. Germline V gene data show CDR1 as SGHNT and CDR2 as YYREEE (reference sequence). Here the CDR3 DNA reads TGTGCCAGCAGCTTCGGTATTGGGCAGCCCCAGCATTTT. Amino acids: CASSFGIGQPQHF.

V is TRBV10-3 and J is TRBJ2-7, with D perhaps TRBD1 or TRBD2 (5 bases each). This CDR3 has 14 residues. Trimming took off 3 bases at V and 7 bases at J, with 16 bases between the two ends. The germline gives CDR1 ENHRY, CDR2 SYGVKD. Written as DNA, the CDR3 is TGTGCCATCAGTGACCCAGGGAGAACGGGAGAGCAGTACTTC. Translation gives CAISDPGRTGEQYF.

J is TRBJ1-2 and V is TRBV29-1; 7 bases agree with TRBD1. Germline assignment: CDR1 SQVTM and CDR2 ANQGSEA. This CDR3 is built from 13 residues. J lost 6 bases, V lost 3 bases, and 7 bases had no gene match. DNA of the CDR3: TGCAGCGTTGATTGGGACAGTAAGGATGGCTACACCTTC. Translated, it gives CSVDWDSKDGYTF.

In DNA form, the CDR3 reads TGTGCCAGCAGTACCGTATACCAAGAGACCCAGTACTTC. Amino acids: CASSTVYQETQYF. The genes are TRBV27 and TRBJ2-5, with no clear D. The CDR3 length is 13 residues. Per germline, CDR1 MNHEY and CDR2 SMNVEV (reference sequence). The ends were cut back, 5 bases at V and 0 bases at J, with 7 bases in the middle.

A note on this clone: Other DNA sequences of this sample code for an identical CDR3. This chain uses TRBV2 with TRBJ1-2, with TRBD1 identical over 8 bases. Germline CDR1 SNHLY, CDR2 FYNNEI. The CDR3 loop spans 14 amino acids. J was trimmed by 0 bases and V by 5 bases; bases with no gene match: 2. The CDR3 bases are TGTGCCAGCAGTCTACAGGGGGCTAACTATGGCTACACCTTC. Translation: CASSLQGANYGYTF.

The chain is built from TRBV7-9 and TRBJ1-1; TRBD1 aligns across 8 bases. V shed 1 base, J shed 4 bases, and the junction held 5 bases outside the gene matches. This CDR3 is built from 15 residues. Germline V CDR1 and CDR2: SEHNR, FQNEAQ (reference sequence). For the CDR3, the DNA is TGTGCCAGCAGCTTAGAAGGGACAGGTGTCACTGAAGCTTTCTTT. The encoded protein is CASSLEGTGVTEAFF. Filled out from reference TRBV7-9 and TRBJ1-1, the complete variable domain reads DTGVSQNPRHKITKRGQNVTFRCDPISEHNRLYWYRQTLGQGPEFLTYFQNEAQLEKSRLLSDRFSAERPKGSFSTLEIQRTEQGDSAMYLCASSLEGTGVTEAFFGQGTRLTVV.

Concerning this clone: The same CDR3 also results from other DNA sequences found in this sample. Here the CDR3 DNA reads TGTGCCAGTAGTTTGACAGGGGGCACTGAAGCTTTCTTT. This gives the protein CASSLTGGTEAFF. The V gene is TRBV19, the J gene TRBJ1-1, with 9 bases identical to TRBD1. V dropped 5 bases and J dropped 4; count of bases not matched to a gene: 2. The CDR3 has 13 amino acids. Per the germline V gene, CDR1 is LNHDA and CDR2 is SQIVND (reference sequence).

The chain uses TRBV19 and TRBJ1-1; tentatively, D is TRBD1 (6 bases). This CDR3 contains 15 residues. Germline CDR1 reads LNHDA; CDR2 reads SQIVND (reference sequence). Trimming removed 5 bases at V and 3 bases at J, with 16 bases between. The CDR3 coding sequence is TGTGCCAGTAGTCCCTTTGTGGGGGCAGACACTGAAGCTTTCTTT. Translated: CASSPFVGADTEAFF.

The chain links TRBV2 to TRBJ2-3; unclear D gene. With 6 bases removed from V and 2 bases from J, the gap between germline ends came to 6 bases. This CDR3 has 12 amino acids. Germline CDR1 is SNHLY and CDR2 is FYNNEI. The CDR3 DNA is TGTGCCAGCAGAGGGTCCACAGATACGCAGTATTTT. Amino acids: CASRGSTDTQYF. Drawing the rest from reference TRBV2 and TRBJ2-3, the complete variable domain is EPEVTQTPSHQVTQMGQEVILRCVPISNHLYFYWYRQILGQKVEFLVSFYNNEISEKSEIFDDQFSVERPDGSNFTLKIRSTKLEDSAMYFCASRGSTDTQYFGPGTRLTVL.

This chain uses TRBV7-2 with TRBJ1-1; D unclear. The length of the CDR3 is 12 residues. V gave up 4 bases and J gave up 4 bases, with 7 bases separating them. Germline V gives CDR1 SGHTA, CDR2 FQGNSA. The chain's CDR3 is CASSYSATEAFF. In nucleotides, the CDR3 is TGTGCCAGCAGCTACTCGGCCACTGAAGCTTTCTTT.

V and J are TRBV25-1 and TRBJ2-2, with D uncertain. The CDR3 covers 15 residues. V was trimmed by 3 bases and J by 1 base, leaving 9 bases between them. Per the germline V gene, CDR1 is MGHDK and CDR2 is SYGVNS. CDR3 sequence reads: CASSDRAENTGELFF. CDR3 in DNA: TGTGCCAGCAGTGATCGGGCTGAGAACACCGGGGAGCTGTTTTTT.